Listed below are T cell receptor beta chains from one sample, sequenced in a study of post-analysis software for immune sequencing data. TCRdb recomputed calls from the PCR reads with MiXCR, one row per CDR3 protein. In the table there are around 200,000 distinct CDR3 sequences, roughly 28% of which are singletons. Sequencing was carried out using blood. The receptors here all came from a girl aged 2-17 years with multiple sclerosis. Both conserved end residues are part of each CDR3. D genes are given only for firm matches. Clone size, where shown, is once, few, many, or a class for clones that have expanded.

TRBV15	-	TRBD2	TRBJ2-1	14	CATSRDSGGEGQFF	TGTGCCACCAGCAGAGATAGCGGGGGGGAAGGGCAGTTCTTC
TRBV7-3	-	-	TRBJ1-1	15	CASSLTPLGNTEVFF	TGTGCCAGCAGCTTAACTCCACTAGGAAACACTGAAGTTTTCTTT
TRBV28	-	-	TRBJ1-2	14	CASSLNRGLDGYTF	TGTGCCAGCAGTTTGAACCGGGGTTTGGATGGCTACACCTTC
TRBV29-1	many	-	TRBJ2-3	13	CSVPITGTDTQYF	TGCAGCGTTCCTATCACTGGCACAGATACGCAGTATTTT
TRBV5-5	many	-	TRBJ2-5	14	CASSPGVREETQYF	TGTGCCAGCAGCCCCGGGGTCAGGGAAGAGACCCAGTACTTC
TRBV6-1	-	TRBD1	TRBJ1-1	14	CASSVRGMRTEAFF	TGTGCCAGCAGTGTCAGGGGGATGCGCACTGAAGCTTTCTTT
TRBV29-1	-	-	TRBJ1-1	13	CSVKGRGNTEAFF	TGCAGCGTTAAGGGACGGGGGAACACTGAAGCTTTCTTT
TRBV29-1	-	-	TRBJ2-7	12	CSVARGSYEQYF	TGCAGCGTTGCTAGGGGGTCGTACGAGCAGTACTTC
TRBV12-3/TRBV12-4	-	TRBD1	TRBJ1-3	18	CASSQTGTSYNSGNTIYF	TGTGCCAGCAGCCAGACAGGGACGTCCTATAACTCTGGAAACACCATATATTTT
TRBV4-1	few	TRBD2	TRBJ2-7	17	CASSRNPTSGILYEQYF	TGCGCCAGCAGCCGAAACCCCACTAGCGGGATCCTCTACGAGCAGTACTTC
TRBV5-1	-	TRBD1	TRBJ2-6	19	CASSSRPDRGIAGANVLTF	TGCGCCAGCAGCTCGCGCCCGGACAGGGGGATTGCTGGGGCCAACGTCCTGACTTTC
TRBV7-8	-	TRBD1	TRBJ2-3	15	CASSFNRGSTDTQYF	TGTGCCAGCAGCTTCAACAGGGGATCGACAGATACGCAGTATTTT
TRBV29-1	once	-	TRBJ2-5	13	CSVGPQFQETQYF	TGCAGCGTTGGGCCCCAGTTCCAAGAGACCCAGTACTTC
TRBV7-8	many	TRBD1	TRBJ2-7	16	CASSLVWDRGLYEQYF	TGTGCCAGCAGCTTAGTTTGGGACAGGGGGCTTTACGAGCAGTACTTC
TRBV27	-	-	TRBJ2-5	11	CASSQGEAQYF	TGTGCCAGCAGCCAAGGGGAGGCCCAGTACTTC
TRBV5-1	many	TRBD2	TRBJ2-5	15	CASSPQLAGGETQYF	TGCGCCAGCAGCCCCCAACTAGCGGGCGGGGAGACCCAGTACTTC
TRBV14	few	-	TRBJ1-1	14	CASTLDPQSTEAFF	TGTGCCAGCACTCTGGACCCCCAGAGCACTGAAGCTTTCTTT
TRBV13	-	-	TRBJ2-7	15	CASSLVPDRVYEQYF	TGTGCCAGCAGCTTAGTTCCGGACAGAGTCTACGAGCAGTACTTC
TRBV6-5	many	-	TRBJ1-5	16	CASSKQWVSGNQPQHF	TGTGCCAGCAGTAAACAGTGGGTCAGTGGCAATCAGCCCCAGCATTTT